This is a list of T cell receptor beta chains from one sample in a study of identical twins. TCRdb used MiXCR to reprocess the 5' RACE reads, holding one entry per CDR3 protein. The repertoire includes around 1.7 million distinct CDR3 sequences, roughly a third of them detected once, and around 0.25% sits in the top ten. Sequencing input: cord blood. These receptors all stem from a newborn girl in good health. Each CDR3 is given with its conserved first and last residue. The order of the fields is clone size, D gene, J gene, V gene, CDR3 DNA, CDR3 protein. A D gene is named only where the DNA matches it firmly. Rows give clone size only sometimes, using once, few, many, or a class for an expanded clone.

. | . | TRBJ2-2 | TRBV2 | TGTGCCAGCAGTGAAAGGACGGGCTACACCGGGGAGCTGTTTTTT | CASSERTGYTGELFF
once | . | TRBJ2-1 | TRBV4-1 | TGCGCCAGCGGCCAATTATCATCGGCACCCAATGAGCAGTTCTTC | CASGQLSSAPNEQFF
. | . | TRBJ1-5 | TRBV12-3/TRBV12-4 | TGTGCCAGCAGACAACAGGGAACTCAGCCCCAGCATTTT | CASRQQGTQPQHF
few | . | TRBJ2-1 | TRBV4-1 | TGCGCCAGCAGCCAACCTACGAGGGGGAGGACCTACAATGAGCAGTTCTTC | CASSQPTRGRTYNEQFF
. | . | TRBJ1-5 | TRBV15 | TGTGCCACCAGCAGAATTAAGGGAACCCTCCGTTATAGCAATCAGCCCCAGCATTTT | CATSRIKGTLRYSNQPQHF
few | . | TRBJ2-7 | TRBV20-1 | TGCAGTGCTAGAGTTAAGACAGTAAACTCCTACAAGCAGTACTTC | CSARVKTVNSYKQYF
few | . | TRBJ2-5 | TRBV12-3/TRBV12-4 | TGTGCCAGCAGTATCCTAGAGACCCAGTACTTC | CASSILETQYF
. | . | TRBJ1-2 | TRBV6-1 | TGTGCCAGCACCTTGATTGGAGGGTTTAATGGCTACACCTTC | CASTLIGGFNGYTF
. | TRBD1 | TRBJ2-2 | TRBV28 | TGTGCCAGCAGTTCGCCGCTGGTACAGGGGTGGAGCGGGGAGCTGTTTTTT | CASSSPLVQGWSGELFF
few | . | TRBJ2-5 | TRBV12-3/TRBV12-4 | TGTGCCAGCAGTTTCGGTCCTGGGGGAGAGACCCAGTACTTC | CASSFGPGGETQYF
. | . | TRBJ2-1 | TRBV20-1 | TGCAGTGCTAGCAGCGGGTCTAACAATGAGCAGTTCTTC | CSASSGSNNEQFF
. | TRBD2 | TRBJ2-7 | TRBV20-1 | TGCAGTGCTAGAAGGGGGACTAGGGGGTACGAGCAGTACTTC | CSARRGTRGYEQYF
. | TRBD2 | TRBJ2-7 | TRBV28 | TGTGCCAGCAGTTTATGGGCGGCGGGAGGGGACGAGCAGTACTTC | CASSLWAAGGDEQYF
few | TRBD2 | TRBJ2-2 | TRBV5-1 | TGCGCCAGCAGTCACGGACTAGCGGTCAACACCGGGGAGCTGTTTTTT | CASSHGLAVNTGELFF
. | TRBD1 | TRBJ2-2 | TRBV24-1 | TGTGCCTCCAGTGATTCCGGGACAGGGGGCACCGGGGAGCTGTTTTTT | CASSDSGTGGTGELFF
. | . | TRBJ1-2 | TRBV27 | TGTGCCAGCAGTTTATTTCAGGGAGGCGGCTATGGCTACACCTTC | CASSLFQGGGYGYTF
few | . | TRBJ1-2 | TRBV6-1 | TGTGCCAGCCTTGGGCAGGGGATTAACTATGGCTACACCTTC | CASLGQGINYGYTF
. | TRBD2 | TRBJ2-7 | TRBV11-1 | TGTGCCAGCAGCTTAAGGGTTAGCGGGGGGTCCTCCTACAATGAGCAGTACTTC | CASSLRVSGGSSYNEQYF
few | . | TRBJ2-7 | TRBV4-1 | TGCGCCAGCAGCCCGGACGGTAACTACGAGCAGTACTTC | CASSPDGNYEQYF
. | . | TRBJ2-1 | TRBV12-3/TRBV12-4 | TGTGCCAGCAGTTTTCAGGGTCTAAGCTCCTACAATGAGCAGTTCTTC | CASSFQGLSSYNEQFF
. | . | TRBJ2-7 | TRBV11-2 | TGTGCCAGCAGCTTAGTAGGGCCCCTCGATTCCTTC | CASSLVGPLDSF
. | . | TRBJ2-7 | TRBV27 | TGTGCCAGCAGTTTATCGTCCCCAAACCAGAACATGCAGTACTTC | CASSLSSPNQNMQYF
. | . | TRBJ2-7 | TRBV20-1 | TGCAGTGCTACTAACATAAACGAGCAGTACTTC | CSATNINEQYF
few | . | TRBJ2-1 | TRBV20-1 | TGCAGTGCTAGAATGACAGGAACCTACAATGAGCAGTTCTTC | CSARMTGTYNEQFF
few | . | TRBJ2-5 | TRBV20-1 | TGCAGTGCTAGAGATAATCAAGAGACCCAGTACTTC | CSARDNQETQYF
. | . | TRBJ1-5 | TRBV20-1 | TGCAGTCTCGGGGGACTGATCAATCAGCCCCAGCATTTT | CSLGGLINQPQHF
few | TRBD2 | TRBJ2-1 | TRBV10-3 | TGTGCCATCAAGGGACTAGCGGGTTTCAGTTACAATGAGCAGTTCTTC | CAIKGLAGFSYNEQFF
. | . | TRBJ1-5 | TRBV6-5 | TGTGCCAGCAGTTCCGTCGTTAGCAATCAGCCCCAGCATTTT | CASSSVVSNQPQHF
. | TRBD2 | TRBJ2-4 | TRBV20-1 | TGCAGTGCTAGAGCCCCTAGCGGGAGGGCCTTTTTGCAGTACTTC | CSARAPSGRAFLQYF
. | TRBD1 | TRBJ2-2 | TRBV5-6 | TGTGCCAGCAGCTCTGGGACAGTCTACACCGGGGAGCTGTTTTTT | CASSSGTVYTGELFF
few | . | TRBJ1-5 | TRBV10-3 | TGTGCCATCAGTGCATCATTTGAAACATTCAATCAGCCCCAGCATTTT | CAISASFETFNQPQHF
. | TRBD1 | TRBJ1-2 | TRBV7-2 | TGTGCCAGCAGCTTTCCGGGACAGGGAGGCTATGGCTACACCTTC | CASSFPGQGGYGYTF
. | TRBD2 | TRBJ2-5 | TRBV4-2 | TGTGCCAGCAGCCAACTGACTAGCGGGAGGGGAGAGACCCAGTACTTC | CASSQLTSGRGETQYF
. | . | TRBJ2-7 | TRBV21-1 | TGTGCCAGCAGCAAAACCCTCTCGGGACCCCCCTTGTGCGAGCAGTACTTC | CASSKTLSGPPLCEQYF
. | . | TRBJ2-2 | TRBV12-3/TRBV12-4 | TGTGCCAGCAGTTTAGGATTTTGGCGGACCGCGAACACCGGGGAGCTGTTTTTT | CASSLGFWRTANTGELFF
. | . | TRBJ2-7 | TRBV4-2 | TGTGCCAGCAGCCAAAGGAGTATGTGGGGGAGCTCCTACGAGCAGTACTTC | CASSQRSMWGSSYEQYF
. | . | TRBJ2-3 | TRBV12-3/TRBV12-4 | TGTGCCAGCACCCTGTGGGCCGCAGATACGCAGTATTTT | CASTLWAADTQYF
few | TRBD2 | TRBJ2-5 | TRBV2 | TGTGCCAGCAGGGGACTAGCGGGAGATATATGGAATGAGCAGTACTTC | CASRGLAGDIWNEQYF
. | TRBD1 | TRBJ1-2 | TRBV19 | TGTACCAGTAGCCGCACAGGGGTCTATGGCTACACCTTC | CTSSRTGVYGYTF
few | . | TRBJ1-2 | TRBV3-1 | TGTGCCAGCAGCCAATTTAGGGACTATGGCTACACCTTC | CASSQFRDYGYTF
. | TRBD1 | TRBJ2-1 | TRBV6-6 | TGTGCCAGCAGTTACTCGAGGGGACAGGGGTATAACAATGAGCAGTTCTTC | CASSYSRGQGYNNEQFF
few | . | TRBJ2-3 | TRBV19 | TGTGCCAGTAGTATAACGGAGGAGGATACGCAGTATTTT | CASSITEEDTQYF
. | . | TRBJ2-7 | TRBV7-9 | TGTGCCAGCAGCCCACTACAGGGTAAATCCTACAATGAGCAGTACTTC | CASSPLQGKSYNEQYF
few | TRBD2 | TRBJ2-1 | TRBV9 | TGTGCCAGCAGCGTAGCGGGACTAGCGTCCAATGAGCAGTTCTTC | CASSVAGLASNEQFF
. | . | TRBJ2-1 | TRBV2 | TGTGCCAGCAGCCTCGAGACATATGAGCAGTTCTTC | CASSLETYEQFF
few | . | TRBJ1-1 | TRBV5-1 | TGCGCCAGCAGCTATTCCACAGTGGGGAGGACTGAAGCTTTCTTT | CASSYSTVGRTEAFF
. | . | TRBJ1-1 | TRBV5-1 | TGCGCCAGCAGCTCCGGGGAAGTAGGGAACACTGAAGCTTTCTTT | CASSSGEVGNTEAFF
. | TRBD1 | TRBJ2-3 | TRBV10-2 | TGCGCCAGCACTGCCGGGACAGGGGACGCAGATACGCAGTATTTT | CASTAGTGDADTQYF
many | . | TRBJ2-5 | TRBV2 | TGTGCCAGCAGTGGTGGGGACTACCAAGAGACCCAGTACTTC | CASSGGDYQETQYF
many | . | TRBJ2-7 | TRBV29-1 | TGCAGCGTTGACCTAAGAGGGACCTACGAGCAGTACTTC | CSVDLRGTYEQYF
few | . | TRBJ1-2 | TRBV29-1 | TGCAGCGTTTTGGTTTTAGGGCGGAACTATGGCTACACCTTC | CSVLVLGRNYGYTF